These T cell receptor beta chains were read from a single sample in a study of post-analysis software for immune sequencing data. One entry per CDR3 protein results from TCRdb running MiXCR on the PCR reads. This sample has some 800,000 distinct CDR3 sequences; 40% to 55% occur once, and the top ten carry 4.9%. The sample was blood. Every receptor here comes from a girl aged 5 to 17 with multiple sclerosis. Each CDR3 is given with its conserved first and last residue. Fields, in order: CDR3 protein, CDR3 DNA, J gene, V gene, D gene, clone size. D genes are given only for firm matches. For some rows the clone size is stated as once, few or many, or as a class when expanded; others skip it.

CSARPQGTQYF TGCAGTGCTAGACCCCAGGGTACGCAGTATTTT TRBJ2-3 TRBV20-1 - -
CASRPTGNTGELFF TGTGCCAGCAGACCAACAGGGAACACCGGGGAGCTGTTTTTT TRBJ2-2 TRBV12-3/TRBV12-4 - -
CATSDLGGPEGETQYF TGTGCCACCAGTGATTTGGGGGGGCCAGAGGGGGAGACCCAGTACTTC TRBJ2-5 TRBV24-1 - few
CASSATGTAANYGYTF TGCGCCAGCAGCGCAACCGGGACGGCCGCTAACTATGGCTACACCTTC TRBJ1-2 TRBV5-1 - few
CASSYSGQEMYQETQYF TGTGCCAGCAGTTACTCCGGACAGGAAATGTACCAAGAGACCCAGTACTTC TRBJ2-5 TRBV6-5 TRBD1 -
CASSRQPGSGPGDTQYF TGTGCCAGCAGTCGACAACCCGGATCGGGACCCGGGGATACGCAGTATTTT TRBJ2-3 TRBV6-2/TRBV6-3 - -
CASSSTGDNQPQHF TGTGCCAGCAGCTCGACAGGAGATAATCAGCCCCAGCATTTT TRBJ1-5 TRBV5-5 - few
CASSLWLGPGDYGYTF TGTGCCAGCAGCTTATGGCTGGGACCCGGGGACTATGGCTACACCTTC TRBJ1-2 TRBV7-9 - -
CASSVGGRVQETQYF TGTGCCAGCAGCGTAGGAGGGAGGGTCCAAGAGACCCAGTACTTC TRBJ2-5 TRBV9 TRBD2 -
CASSYAGGKLFF TGTGCCAGCAGCTATGCGGGGGGAAAACTGTTTTTT TRBJ1-4 TRBV5-6 - few
CASSYSAPEGNQPQHF TGTGCCAGCAGTTACTCGGCGCCCGAAGGCAATCAGCCCCAGCATTTT TRBJ1-5 TRBV6-5 - -
CSASAGVGDTQYF TGCAGTGCTAGCGCAGGGGTTGGGGATACGCAGTATTTT TRBJ2-3 TRBV20-1 - few
CASSLGSRREETQYF TGCGCCAGCAGCTTGGGATCAAGGAGAGAAGAGACCCAGTACTTC TRBJ2-5 TRBV5-1 - -
CASSLAATGGPSGTQYF TGTGCCAGCAGCTTAGCGGCAACGGGAGGGCCGTCTGGGACCCAGTACTTC TRBJ2-5 TRBV7-2 TRBD2 -
CASSVAGGIQYF TGTGCCAGCAGCGTAGCCGGCGGCATTCAGTACTTC TRBJ2-4 TRBV9 - few
CSARSPATSTYEQYF TGCAGTGCTAGGTCCCCCGCTACCTCGACCTACGAGCAGTACTTC TRBJ2-7 TRBV20-1 - few
CASSVGSGGVGETQYF TGTGCCAGCAGCGTCGGTAGCGGGGGCGTGGGAGAGACCCAGTACTTC TRBJ2-5 TRBV9 TRBD2 -
CASSFTSRSGEQYF TGTGCCAGCAGCTTTACTAGCAGGAGCGGCGAGCAGTACTTC TRBJ2-7 TRBV7-2 - -
CASSGTTDTQYF TGTGCCAGCAGCGGAACTACAGATACGCAGTATTTT TRBJ2-3 TRBV9 - many
CAGSQAASGANVLTF TGCGCCGGCAGCCAAGCTGCATCTGGGGCCAACGTCCTGACTTTC TRBJ2-6 TRBV4-3 - -
CASSYPPRTGQGNEQFF TGTGCCAGCAGCTACCCCCCTCGGACAGGGCAAGGCAATGAGCAGTTCTTC TRBJ2-1 TRBV7-2 TRBD1 -
CASSNDSNQETQYF TGTGCCAGCAGTAATGACAGTAATCAAGAGACCCAGTACTTC TRBJ2-5 TRBV12-3/TRBV12-4 - -
CASSSRPSSQETQYF TGTGCCAGCAGTTCACGCCCTAGCAGCCAAGAGACCCAGTACTTC TRBJ2-5 TRBV27 - few
CASSLGQGKGNQPQHF TGTGCCAGCAGTTTGGGACAGGGGAAGGGCAATCAGCCCCAGCATTTT TRBJ1-5 TRBV12-3/TRBV12-4 TRBD1 -
CASRAAGLAGVRNEQFF TGTGCCAGCAGGGCCGCGGGACTAGCGGGAGTTAGGAATGAGCAGTTCTTC TRBJ2-1 TRBV6-6 TRBD2 few
CSVQQQENTEAFF TGCAGCGTTCAGCAGCAGGAAAACACTGAAGCTTTCTTT TRBJ1-1 TRBV29-1 - -
CSVDGGLADDYNEQFF TGCAGCGTGGACGGTGGACTAGCGGATGACTACAATGAGCAGTTCTTC TRBJ2-1 TRBV29-1 TRBD2 few
CASSPPDRVHTEAFF TGTGCCAGCAGTCCACCCGACAGGGTACACACTGAAGCTTTCTTT TRBJ1-1 TRBV12-3/TRBV12-4 TRBD1 few
CASSPLSAGGETQYF TGTGCCAGCAGTCCCCTGAGTGCGGGAGGGGAGACCCAGTACTTC TRBJ2-5 TRBV12-3/TRBV12-4 TRBD2 -
CASSYSAGVATNEKLFF TGTGCCAGCAGTTACTCGGCAGGGGTCGCAACTAATGAAAAACTGTTTTTT TRBJ1-4 TRBV6-6 - -
CSAPRDAHNYGYTF TGCAGTGCTCCCAGGGACGCCCATAACTATGGCTACACCTTC TRBJ1-2 TRBV20-1 - few
CASSLRFSGGETQYF TGTGCCAGCAGCTTACGGTTCTCCGGCGGGGAGACCCAGTACTTC TRBJ2-5 TRBV11-2 - few